This T cell receptor (beta chain) was identified during a study of blood T cells in healthy people across ages. Sample-barcoded 5' priming and a J-beta primer mix drove a second PCR of roughly 6 to 12 cycles. MiXCR, applied by TCRdb to the 5' RACE reads, yields one record per CDR3 protein. The table has 1.5 million to 2 million distinct CDR3 sequences, about 49% seen once; the top ten hold around 2.1%. This TCR was recovered from a woman aged 40 to 49 in good health. Material: blood.

The CDR3 reads CASSLRGLAEAFF. DNA for the CDR3: TGTGCCAGCAGCTTAAGGGGGCTAGCTGAAGCTTTCTTT. The V gene is TRBV7-9, the J gene TRBJ1-1; 7 bases map to TRBD1. The ends lost 2 bases at V and 6 bases at J; junction bases unmatched: 3. The length of the CDR3 is 13 residues. CDR1 and CDR2 (germline): SEHNR, FQNEAQ (reference sequence). Together with reference TRBV7-9 and TRBJ1-1, the CDR3 gives the full variable domain: DTGVSQNPRHKITKRGQNVTFRCDPISEHNRLYWYRQTLGQGPEFLTYFQNEAQLEKSRLLSDRFSAERPKGSFSTLEIQRTEQGDSAMYLCASSLRGLAEAFFGQGTRLTVV.